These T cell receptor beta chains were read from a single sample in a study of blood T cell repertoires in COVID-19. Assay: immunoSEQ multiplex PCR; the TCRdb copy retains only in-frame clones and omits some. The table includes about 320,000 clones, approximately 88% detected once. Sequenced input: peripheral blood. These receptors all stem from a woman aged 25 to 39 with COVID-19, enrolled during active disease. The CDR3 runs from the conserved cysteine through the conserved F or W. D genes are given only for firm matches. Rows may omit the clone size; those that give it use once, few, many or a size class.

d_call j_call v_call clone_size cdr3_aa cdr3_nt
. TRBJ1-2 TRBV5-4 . CASSPVNPPRPSAGYTF TGTGCCAGCAGCCCAGTTAACCCCCCCCGCCCCTCCGCTGGCTACACCTTC
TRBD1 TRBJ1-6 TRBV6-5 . CASSLGQGKNSPLHF TGTGCCAGCAGCCTGGGACAGGGGAAGAATTCACCCCTCCACTTT
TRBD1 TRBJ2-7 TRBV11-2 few CASSLDHALWGQASSYEQYF TGTGCCAGCAGCTTAGATCACGCCCTTTGGGGACAGGCTTCGAGCTACGAGCAGTACTTC
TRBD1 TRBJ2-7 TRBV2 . CASMSQGIGEQYF TGTGCCAGCATGTCACAGGGGATCGGCGAGCAGTACTTC
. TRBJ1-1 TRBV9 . CASSVSGSEAFF TGTGCCAGCAGCGTTTCAGGGTCTGAAGCTTTCTTT
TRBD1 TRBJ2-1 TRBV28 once CASSRDRLKVMFF TGTGCCAGCAGTCGGGACAGGCTAAAAGTCATGTTCTTC
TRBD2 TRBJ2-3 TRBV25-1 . CASSPPGRGATDTQYF TGTGCCAGCAGCCCCCCGGGGCGGGGGGCCACAGATACGCAGTATTTT
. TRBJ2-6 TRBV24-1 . CATSDVGSLAGANVLTF TGTGCCACCAGTGACGTGGGGAGTTTGGCTGGGGCCAACGTCCTGACTTTC
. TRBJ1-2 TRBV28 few CASSSPSLNAYTF TGTGCCAGCAGTAGCCCGAGCCTGAATGCCTACACCTTC
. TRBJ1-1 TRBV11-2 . CASSHTTVSTEAFF TGTGCCAGCAGCCACACGACAGTTAGCACTGAAGCTTTCTTT
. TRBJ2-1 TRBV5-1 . CASSLVGGEYNEQFF TGCGCCAGCAGCTTGGTAGGGGGAGAGTACAATGAGCAGTTCTTC
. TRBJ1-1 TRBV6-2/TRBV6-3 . CASSSEPRITEAFF TGTGCCAGCAGTTCCGAGCCTCGAATCACTGAAGCTTTCTTT
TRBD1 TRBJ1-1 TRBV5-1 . CASNLGQGNTEAFF TGCGCCAGCAACCTTGGACAGGGGAACACTGAAGCTTTCTTT
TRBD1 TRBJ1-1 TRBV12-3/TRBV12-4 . CASRRDRYTEAFF TGTGCCAGCAGAAGGGACAGATACACTGAAGCTTTCTTT
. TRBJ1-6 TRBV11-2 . CASGQFRYNSPLHF TGTGCCAGCGGACAGTTTCGTTATAATTCACCCCTCCACTTT
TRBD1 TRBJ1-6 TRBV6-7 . CASTSRTGGPSPLHF TGTGCCAGCACCTCCCGGACAGGGGGCCCTTCACCCCTCCACTTT
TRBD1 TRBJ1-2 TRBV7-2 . CASSVEGTGWSYTF TGTGCCAGCAGCGTAGAAGGGACAGGGTGGAGCTACACCTTC
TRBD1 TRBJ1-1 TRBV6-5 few CASILTGGTEAFF TGTGCCAGCATCCTGACAGGGGGCACTGAAGCTTTCTTT
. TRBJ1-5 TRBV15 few CATSRDLTGGQPQHF TGTGCCACCAGCAGAGATCTCACGGGTGGACAGCCCCAGCATTTT
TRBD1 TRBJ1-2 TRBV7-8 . CASSSGTGSDGYTF TGTGCCAGCAGCTCCGGGACAGGGTCAGATGGCTACACCTTC
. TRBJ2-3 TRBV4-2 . CASSQARGQDTQYF TGTGCCAGCAGCCAAGCAAGGGGTCAGGATACGCAGTATTTT
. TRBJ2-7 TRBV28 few CASTQGGGLYEQYF TGTGCCAGCACCCAAGGGGGGGGTCTCTACGAGCAGTACTTC
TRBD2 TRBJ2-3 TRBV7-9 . CASSLAEAGLGDTQYF TGTGCCAGCAGCTTAGCGGAAGCGGGGTTGGGTGATACGCAGTATTTT
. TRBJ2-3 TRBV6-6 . CASRNSGLSTDTQYF TGTGCCAGCAGGAACTCAGGGCTTAGCACAGATACGCAGTATTTT
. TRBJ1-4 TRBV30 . CAWSPFTGGSEKLFF TGTGCCTGGAGTCCCTTCACGGGAGGTAGTGAAAAACTGTTTTTT